Given below is one T cell receptor (beta chain) in context. Assay used: immunoSEQ multiplex PCR; TCRdb lists only in-frame clones, some missing. This repertoire shows about 69,000 clones, around 89% found once; its top ten account for more than 9%. The data belong to a study of OX40 agonist ivuxolimab in advanced cancers. From germline, CDR1 is MDHEN and CDR2 SYDVKM. CDR3 length equals 14 residues. J was trimmed by 4 bases and V by 2 bases; bases with no gene match: 2. V usage is TRBV28 and J usage is TRBJ2-5, with 9 bases matching TRBD1. The source material was CD4+ or CD8+ T cells sorted from blood, sampled in a trial of the OX40 agonist ivuxolimab. The receptor was isolated from an adult with an advanced solid tumor such as melanoma, head and neck, liver or kidney cancer. Written as DNA, the CDR3 is TGTGCCAGCAGTTTAGCGGGACAGGGAGAGACCCAGTACTTC. Encoded protein: CASSLAGQGETQYF. Combining the CDR3 with reference TRBV28 and TRBJ2-5 gives the whole variable domain DVKVTQSSRYLVKRTGEKVFLECVQDMDHENMFWYRQDPGLGLRLIYFSYDVKMKEKGDIPEGYSVSREKKERFSLILESASTNQTSMYLCASSLAGQGETQYFGPGTRLLVL.